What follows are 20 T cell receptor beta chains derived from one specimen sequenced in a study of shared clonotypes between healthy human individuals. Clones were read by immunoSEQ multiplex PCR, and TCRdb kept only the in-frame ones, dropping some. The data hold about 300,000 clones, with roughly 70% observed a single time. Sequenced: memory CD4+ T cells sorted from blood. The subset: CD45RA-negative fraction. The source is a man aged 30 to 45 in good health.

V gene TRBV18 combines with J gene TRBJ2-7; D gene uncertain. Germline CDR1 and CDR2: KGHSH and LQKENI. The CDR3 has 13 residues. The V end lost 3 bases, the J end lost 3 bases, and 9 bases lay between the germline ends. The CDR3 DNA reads TGTGCCAGCTCACCTGACTTAAACTACGAGCAGTACTTC. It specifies CASSPDLNYEQYF.

CDR3: CATRLGNTGELFF. The CDR3 DNA follows: TGTGCCACCCGGCTTGGAAACACCGGGGAGCTGTTTTTT. The chain couples TRBV15 to TRBJ2-2, with unresolved D. V was cut by 8 bases and J by 2 bases, with 9 bases left in between. In germline, CDR1 is LNHNV, CDR2 YYDKDF (reference sequence). The CDR3 has 13 residues.

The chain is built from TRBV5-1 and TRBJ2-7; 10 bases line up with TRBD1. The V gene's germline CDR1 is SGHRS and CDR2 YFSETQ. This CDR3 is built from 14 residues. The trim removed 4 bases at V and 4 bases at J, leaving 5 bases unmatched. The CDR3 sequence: CASSPTGGGYEQYF. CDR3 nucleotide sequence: TGCGCCAGCAGCCCGACAGGGGGCGGGTACGAGCAGTACTTC.

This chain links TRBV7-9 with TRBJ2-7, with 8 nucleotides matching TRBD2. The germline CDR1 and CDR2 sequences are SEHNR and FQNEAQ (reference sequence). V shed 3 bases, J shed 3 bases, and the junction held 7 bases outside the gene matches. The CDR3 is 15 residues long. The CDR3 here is CASSFGLAGVYEQYF. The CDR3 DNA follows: TGTGCCAGCAGCTTTGGGCTAGCGGGTGTCTACGAGCAGTACTTC. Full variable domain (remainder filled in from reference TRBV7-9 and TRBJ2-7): DTGVSQNPRHKITKRGQNVTFRCDPISEHNRLYWYRQTLGQGPEFLTYFQNEAQLEKSRLLSDRFSAERPKGSFSTLEIQRTEQGDSAMYLCASSFGLAGVYEQYFGPGTRLTVT.

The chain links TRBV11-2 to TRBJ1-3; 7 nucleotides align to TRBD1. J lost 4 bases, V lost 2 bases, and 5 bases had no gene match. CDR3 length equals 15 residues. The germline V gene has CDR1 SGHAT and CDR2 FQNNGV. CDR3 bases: TGTGCCAGCAGCTTATCCAGGGGGTACGGAAACACCATATATTTT. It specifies CASSLSRGYGNTIYF. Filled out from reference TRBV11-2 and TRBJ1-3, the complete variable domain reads EAGVAQSPRYKIIEKRQSVAFWCNPISGHATLYWYQQILGQGPKLLIQFQNNGVVDDSQLPKDRFSAERLKGVDSTLKIQPAKLEDSAVYLCASSLSRGYGNTIYFGEGSWLTVV.

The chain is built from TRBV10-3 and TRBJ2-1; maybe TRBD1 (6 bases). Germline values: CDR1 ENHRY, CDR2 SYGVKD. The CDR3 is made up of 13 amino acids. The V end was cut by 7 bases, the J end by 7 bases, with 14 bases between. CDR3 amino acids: CAIKPRGNNEQFF. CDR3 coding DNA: TGTGCCATCAAGCCTAGGGGGAATAATGAGCAGTTCTTC.

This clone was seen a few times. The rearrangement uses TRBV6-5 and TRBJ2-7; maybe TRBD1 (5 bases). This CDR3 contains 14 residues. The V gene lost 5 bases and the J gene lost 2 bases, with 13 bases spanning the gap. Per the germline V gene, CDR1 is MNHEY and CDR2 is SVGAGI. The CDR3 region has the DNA TGTGCCAGCAGTGGATACCAGGGTACCTACGAGCAGTACTTC. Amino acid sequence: CASSGYQGTYEQYF.

For the CDR3, the DNA is TGTGCCAGCAGTTTAAGGGCTAGCGGGAGGGATTGGTACAATGAGCAGTTCTTC. It yields the protein CASSLRASGRDWYNEQFF. The genes are TRBV27 and TRBJ2-1, with 12 bases fitting TRBD2. The V and J ends lost 2 bases and 4 bases, in that order; junction bases with no gene match: 9. CDR1 is MNHEY, CDR2 SMNVEV, per germline (reference sequence). The CDR3 runs to 18 residues.

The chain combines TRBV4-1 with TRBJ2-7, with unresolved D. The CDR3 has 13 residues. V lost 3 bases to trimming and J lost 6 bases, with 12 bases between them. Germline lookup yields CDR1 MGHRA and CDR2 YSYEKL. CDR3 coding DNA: TGCGCCAGCAGCCATAACGGGCCCTCCGAGCAGTACTTC. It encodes CASSHNGPSEQYF.

CDR3: CASSLRQSRSSYEQYF. The CDR3 bases are TGTGCCAGCAGCCTCCGACAGTCCAGGAGCTCCTACGAGCAGTACTTC. The V gene is TRBV7-6, the J gene TRBJ2-7; a possible D gene is TRBD1 (5 bases). Trimming took 5 bases from V and 0 from J, leaving 17 bases between them. This CDR3 is 16 amino acids long. Germline CDR1 and CDR2: SGHVS and FNYEAQ.

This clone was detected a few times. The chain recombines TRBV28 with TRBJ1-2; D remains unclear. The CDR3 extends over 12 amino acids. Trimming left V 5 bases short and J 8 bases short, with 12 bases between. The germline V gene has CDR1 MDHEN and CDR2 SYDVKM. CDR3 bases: TGTGCCAGCAGTCCTTCACTCGGGGGCTACACCTTC. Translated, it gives CASSPSLGGYTF.

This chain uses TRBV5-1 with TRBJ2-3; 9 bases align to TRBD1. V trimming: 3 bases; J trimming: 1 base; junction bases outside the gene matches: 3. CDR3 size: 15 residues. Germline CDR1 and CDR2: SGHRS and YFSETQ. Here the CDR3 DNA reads TGCGCCAGCAGCTGGGGGGACAGGGGCACAGATACGCAGTATTTT. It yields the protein CASSWGDRGTDTQYF.

Here the CDR3 DNA reads TGTGCCAGCAGAACTCTACAGGGATCCGAGCAGTACTTC. It specifies CASRTLQGSEQYF. The chain employs TRBV27 and TRBJ2-7; a possible D gene is TRBD1 (6 bases). V was trimmed by 6 bases and J by 6 bases, leaving 15 bases between them. The germline gives CDR1 MNHEY, CDR2 SMNVEV (reference sequence). The CDR3 covers 13 residues.

Written as DNA, the CDR3 is TGCGCCAGTGGACAGGGGAAAGAGACCCAGTACTTC. Translating gives CASGQGKETQYF. The rearrangement links TRBV5-1 to TRBJ2-5, with 9 bases that match TRBD1. This CDR3 has 12 residues. J lost 3 bases, V lost 8 bases, and 2 bases had no gene match. Germline V gene lookup returns CDR1 SGHRS and CDR2 YFSETQ.

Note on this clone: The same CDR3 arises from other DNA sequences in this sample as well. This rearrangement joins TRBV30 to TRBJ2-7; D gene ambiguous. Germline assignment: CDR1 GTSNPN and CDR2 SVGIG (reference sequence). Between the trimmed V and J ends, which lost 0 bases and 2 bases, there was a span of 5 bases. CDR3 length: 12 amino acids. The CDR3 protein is CAWSVSPYEQYF. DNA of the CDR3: TGTGCCTGGAGTGTCAGCCCCTACGAGCAGTACTTC.

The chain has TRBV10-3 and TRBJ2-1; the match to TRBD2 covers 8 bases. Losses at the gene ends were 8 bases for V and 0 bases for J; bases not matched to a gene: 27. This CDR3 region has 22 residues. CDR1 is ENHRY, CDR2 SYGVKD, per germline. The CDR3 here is CAIGPDKTGTRSYQSSYNEQFF. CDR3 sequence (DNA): TGTGCCATCGGACCAGACAAGACCGGGACTAGGTCTTACCAGAGCTCCTACAATGAGCAGTTCTTC.

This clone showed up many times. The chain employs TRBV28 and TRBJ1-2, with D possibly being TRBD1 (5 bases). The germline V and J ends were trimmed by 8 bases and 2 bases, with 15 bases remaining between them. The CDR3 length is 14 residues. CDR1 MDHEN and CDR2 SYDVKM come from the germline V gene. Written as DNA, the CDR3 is TGTGCCAGCGCGGTGATCGGGACCAACTATGGCTACACCTTC. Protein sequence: CASAVIGTNYGYTF.

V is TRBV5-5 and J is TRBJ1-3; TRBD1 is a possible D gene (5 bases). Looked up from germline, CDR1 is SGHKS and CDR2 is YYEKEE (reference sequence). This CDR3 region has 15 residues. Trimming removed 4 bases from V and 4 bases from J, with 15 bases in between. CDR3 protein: CASSPTGQVGNTIYF. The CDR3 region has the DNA TGTGCCAGCAGCCCGACGGGGCAAGTGGGAAACACCATATATTTT.

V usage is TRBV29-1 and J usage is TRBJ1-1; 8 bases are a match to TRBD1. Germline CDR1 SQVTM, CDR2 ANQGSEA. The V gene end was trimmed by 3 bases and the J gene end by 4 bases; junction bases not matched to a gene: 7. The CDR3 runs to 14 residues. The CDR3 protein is CSVESQGGLTEAFF. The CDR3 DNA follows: TGCAGCGTTGAGTCACAGGGGGGACTCACTGAAGCTTTCTTT. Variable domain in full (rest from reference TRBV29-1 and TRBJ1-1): SAVISQKPSRDICQRGTSLTIQCQVDSQVTMMFWYRQQPGQSLTLIATANQGSEATYESGFVIDKFPISRPNLTFSTLTVSNMSPEDSSIYLCSVESQGGLTEAFFGQGTRLTVV.

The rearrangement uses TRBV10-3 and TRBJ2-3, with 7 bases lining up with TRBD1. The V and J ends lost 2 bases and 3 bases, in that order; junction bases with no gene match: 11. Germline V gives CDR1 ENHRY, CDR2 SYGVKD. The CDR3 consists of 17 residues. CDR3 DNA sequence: TGTGCCATCAGTGAGGTCAAACAGGGGCTAGGGACAGATACGCAGTATTTT. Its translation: CAISEVKQGLGTDTQYF.